This entry describes one T cell receptor beta chain. Its antigen is as yet unknown. This sample was taken from a study of T cell responses to AZD1222 COVID-19 vaccine. Looking at the study overall: Second-dose groups at about 4 or about 12 weeks were pooled.

General study results and limits: Variant regions that are unmutated are reportedly the target of nearly half of spike-specific TCRs. Females made up more of the donors, who were largely white British, and clonal diversity may have come out too low. Only six or seven AZD1222 recipients were seropositive at baseline.

Profiling relied on immunoSEQ multiplex PCR, and the TCRdb table lists in-frame clones only, not all of them. The data show around 150,000 clones, roughly 90% seen once. The receptor's source is an adult in good health. The specimen was peripheral blood, collected on day 0 of AZD1222 vaccination.

DNA of the CDR3: TGTGCCAGCAGTTCTCTAGCGGGGGAACAGGAGACCCAGTACTTC. Its protein product is CASSSLAGEQETQYF. The V gene is TRBV28, the J gene TRBJ2-5, with 10 bases identical to TRBD2. Trimming removed 4 bases from V and 5 bases from J; junction bases left unmatched: 7. This CDR3 spans 15 amino acids. Germline assignment: CDR1 MDHEN and CDR2 SYDVKM. Looking up the rest from reference TRBV28 and TRBJ2-5 gives the full variable domain: DVKVTQSSRYLVKRTGEKVFLECVQDMDHENMFWYRQDPGLGLRLIYFSYDVKMKEKGDIPEGYSVSREKKERFSLILESASTNQTSMYLCASSSLAGEQETQYFGPGTRLLVL.